The 28 T cell receptor beta chains listed next were all sequenced from one sample in a study of blood T cell repertoires in COVID-19. Clones were sequenced by immunoSEQ multiplex PCR, and TCRdb holds only the in-frame ones, with some missing. The sample yields some 190,000 clones, 86% seen once. The sample taken for sequencing was PBMCs or T cells enriched from blood (not recorded which). These receptors came from a woman in her forties in a cohort exposed to, infected with or recovered from COVID-19 (not recorded which).

This chain links TRBV6-5 with TRBJ1-2; 8 nucleotides line up with TRBD1. The CDR3 runs 13 residues. Germline values: CDR1 MNHEY, CDR2 SVGAGI. Trimming took 4 bases from V and 3 from J; bases not matched to a gene: 1. CDR3 residues: CASSLTGDYGYTF. The CDR3 DNA reads as TGTGCCAGCAGTTTGACAGGGGACTATGGCTACACCTTC.

V gene TRBV20-1 combines with J gene TRBJ2-3, with TRBD2 as a possible D gene (6 bases). Germline values: CDR1 DFQATT, CDR2 SNEGSKA (reference sequence). The CDR3 spans 15 residues. V was trimmed by 3 bases and J by 0 bases, leaving 13 bases between them. CDR3 protein: CSASFSGRSTDTQYF. The CDR3 region has the DNA TGCAGTGCTAGTTTCTCAGGGAGGAGCACAGATACGCAGTATTTT.

The V call is TRBV7-9, the J call TRBJ2-1; 9 nucleotides align to TRBD1. V lost 5 bases to trimming and J lost 6 bases; unmatched junction nucleotides: 8. Germline CDR1 SEHNR, CDR2 FQNEAQ (reference sequence). The CDR3 consists of 15 residues. The CDR3 DNA sequence: TGTGCCAGCAGCCCCCGGGACAGGGTCCTCAATGAGCAGTTCTTC. Its translation is CASSPRDRVLNEQFF.

J is TRBJ2-3 and V is TRBV2; 12 positions match TRBD2. CDR1 SNHLY and CDR2 FYNNEI come from the germline V gene. There are 16 residues in the CDR3. V trimming: 4 bases; J trimming: 4 bases; junction bases outside the gene matches: 6. The CDR3 loop reads CASSVLAGGRPDTQYF. In DNA form, the CDR3 reads TGTGCCAGCAGTGTACTAGCGGGGGGACGCCCAGATACGCAGTATTTT.

This chain joins TRBV13 and TRBJ1-6; D might be TRBD1 (6 bases). The CDR3 loop spans 15 amino acids. V shed 5 bases and J shed 10 bases, with 18 bases lying between them. The germline V gene encodes CDR1 PRHDT and CDR2 FYEKMQ (reference sequence). CDR3 bases: TGTGCCAGCAGCCTTCGGGGGGGCCGGCGGTCACCCCTCCACTTT. Its protein product is CASSLRGGRRSPLHF.

DNA of the CDR3: TGTGCCAGCAGTGGAGACAGGGGGAACACTGAAGCTTTCTTT. Translating it yields CASSGDRGNTEAFF. V usage is TRBV6-4 and J usage is TRBJ1-1; 8 bases map to TRBD1. The CDR3 consists of 14 residues. Looked up from germline, CDR1 is MRHNA and CDR2 is SNTAGT. Losses at the gene ends were 4 bases for V and 1 base for J; bases not matched to a gene: 2.

The V and J genes are TRBV10-2 and TRBJ1-1, with a possible D match to TRBD1 (5 bases). The ends were cut back, 7 bases at V and 1 base at J, with 10 bases in the middle. CDR3 length: 13 residues. Germline CDR1 and CDR2: WSHSY and SAAADI. CDR3 in DNA: TGCGCCAGCAATAGGGGCGGGAACACTGAAGCTTTCTTT. It yields the protein CASNRGGNTEAFF.

This chain links TRBV4-1 with TRBJ1-1, with D perhaps TRBD1 (5 bases). The CDR3 is 13 amino acids. Between the trimmed V and J ends, which lost 6 bases and 2 bases, there was a span of 10 bases. The germline gives CDR1 MGHRA, CDR2 YSYEKL. In DNA, the CDR3 is TGCGCCAGCAGTCCGACAGTCAACACTGAAGCTTTCTTT. It specifies CASSPTVNTEAFF.

This clone has just one count. The V call is TRBV7-9, the J call TRBJ2-1; 7 bases are a match to TRBD1. Germline-derived CDR1 and CDR2 are SEHNR and FQNEAQ (reference sequence). With 3 bases clipped from V and 3 bases from J, the junction kept 5 bases outside the gene matches. This CDR3 has 15 residues. The CDR3 sequence is CASSLGQSYYNEQFF. In nucleotides, the CDR3 is TGTGCCAGCAGCTTGGGACAGTCCTACTACAATGAGCAGTTCTTC.

This clone was counted a few times. V is TRBV6-5 and J is TRBJ1-1, with D unclear. With 7 bases removed from V and 1 base from J, the gap between germline ends came to 16 bases. This CDR3 contains 15 residues. Germline V gives CDR1 MNHEY, CDR2 SVGAGI. This chain's CDR3 is CASIPGFGGNTEAFF. DNA of the CDR3: TGTGCCAGCATTCCCGGGTTTGGTGGGAACACTGAAGCTTTCTTT.

The J gene is TRBJ1-1, the V gene TRBV28; 8 nucleotides line up with TRBD1. The CDR3 has 18 amino acids. V shed 4 bases and J 4 bases; nucleotides not matched to a gene: 17. Germline loops: CDR1 MDHEN, CDR2 SYDVKM. The CDR3 sequence is CASSSPRTGSPMGTEAFF. The CDR3 coding sequence is TGTGCCAGCAGTTCGCCCCGGACAGGGAGCCCTATGGGCACTGAAGCTTTCTTT.

The rearrangement links TRBV7-9 to TRBJ2-2; 12 nucleotides match TRBD2. V dropped 4 bases and J dropped 6; count of bases not matched to a gene: 0. Looked up from germline, CDR1 is SEHNR and CDR2 is FQNEAQ (reference sequence). The CDR3 totals 14 residues. DNA for the CDR3: TGTGCCAGCAGCTCTAGCGGGGGGGCCGGGGAGCTGTTTTTT. Residues: CASSSSGGAGELFF.

This clone was seen a handful of times. The sample holds other DNA sequences that translate to the same CDR3. The chain uses TRBV7-2 and TRBJ2-3, with a possible D match to TRBD2 (5 bases). The germline V and J ends were trimmed by 3 bases and 1 base, with 8 bases remaining between them. Germline CDR1 is SGHTA and CDR2 is FQGNSA. This CDR3 spans 14 amino acids. CDR3 DNA: TGTGCCAGCAGCTTCTCCGGGGGCACAGATACGCAGTATTTT. Residues: CASSFSGGTDTQYF.

V gene TRBV29-1 combines with J gene TRBJ1-1, with a weak D call TRBD1 (6 bases). The CDR3 has 14 amino acids. The ends were cut back, 7 bases at V and 1 base at J, with 16 bases in the middle. Germline V gene lookup returns CDR1 SQVTM and CDR2 ANQGSEA. CDR3 nucleotide sequence: TGCAGCGCCGGACGCACAGGGTGGAACACTGAAGCTTTCTTT. Residues: CSAGRTGWNTEAFF.

The CDR3, as DNA: TGTGCCAGCAGTTTGGTTGGACAGTATAATTCACCCCTCCACTTT. Amino acids: CASSLVGQYNSPLHF. This chain links TRBV27 with TRBJ1-6; D perhaps matches TRBD1 (6 bases). This CDR3 spans 15 amino acids. V lost 3 bases and J lost 4, with 10 bases in between. Germline values: CDR1 MNHEY, CDR2 SMNVEV (reference sequence).

The V gene is TRBV18, the J gene TRBJ2-7, with 8 bases matching TRBD1. V lost 5 bases and J lost 7; bases outside the gene matches: 22. CDR3 length: 18 residues. Germline lookup yields CDR1 KGHSH and CDR2 LQKENI. Written as DNA, the CDR3 is TGTGCCAGCTCAGGCCGGGACAGGTCCTTGGGCGGGGAAAGGGAGCAGTACTTC. It encodes CASSGRDRSLGGEREQYF. Complete variable domain (other parts from reference TRBV18 and TRBJ2-7): NAGVMQNPRHLVRRRGQEARLRCSPMKGHSHVYWYRQLPEEGLKFMVYLQKENIIDESGMPKERFSAEFPKEGPSILRIQQVVRGDSAAYFCASSGRDRSLGGEREQYFGPGTRLTVT.

This clone showed up just once. The chain has TRBV3-1 (or the pseudogene TRBV3-2) and TRBJ2-7, with 10 bases that match TRBD1. Germline loops: CDR1 LGHDT, CDR2 YNNKEL (reference sequence). This CDR3 has 16 residues. Unmatched junction bases numbered 5, after V lost 1 base and J lost 2 bases. CDR3 nucleotides: TGTGCCAGCAGCCAAGGGTTGGACAGGGGGACCTACGAGCAGTACTTC. It specifies CASSQGLDRGTYEQYF.

The chain couples TRBV28 to TRBJ2-2; TRBD1 might be the D (6 bases). The germline gives CDR1 MDHEN, CDR2 SYDVKM. The CDR3 has 16 residues. Trimming removed 6 bases at V and 4 bases at J, with 18 bases between. This CDR3 reads CASRTAWGPGTGELFF. The CDR3 DNA sequence: TGTGCCAGCAGAACCGCCTGGGGGCCGGGCACCGGGGAGCTGTTTTTT.

The V gene is TRBV5-5, the J gene TRBJ2-1, with 9 nucleotides matching TRBD1. From germline, CDR1 is SGHKS and CDR2 YYEKEE (reference sequence). CDR3 length: 15 amino acids. The V segment lost 2 bases and the J segment 6 bases; nucleotides outside the gene matches: 6. The CDR3 bases are TGTGCCAGCAGCTTAGGACAGGGGTTTATCAATGAGCAGTTCTTC. As protein: CASSLGQGFINEQFF.

This clone was picked up one time. The chain couples TRBV27 to TRBJ1-3, with 8 bases identical to TRBD1. The length of the CDR3 is 13 residues. Germline V lookup: CDR1 MNHEY, CDR2 SMNVEV (reference sequence). The V segment lost 7 bases and the J segment 2 bases; nucleotides outside the gene matches: 1. As DNA, the CDR3 is TGTGCCAGCACGACAGGGGCTGGAAACACCATATATTTT. This codes for CASTTGAGNTIYF.

This clone was counted a few times. The chain joins TRBV10-1 to TRBJ2-7, with TRBD1 matching over 9 bases. Germline V gene sequence: CDR1 WNHNN, CDR2 SYGVQD (reference sequence). J gave up 6 bases and V 0 bases, and 6 bases lay outside the gene matches. The CDR3 is made up of 15 amino acids. CDR3 sequence (DNA): TGCGCCAGCAGTGAGTCAGGGACAGGGAGTAGCGAGCAGTACTTC. Protein: CASSESGTGSSEQYF.

This clone was counted once. The rearrangement uses TRBV10-3 and TRBJ1-1; TRBD1 is a possible D gene (5 bases). This CDR3 has 14 amino acids. Trimming removed 3 bases at V and 4 bases at J, with 12 bases between. In germline, CDR1 is ENHRY, CDR2 SYGVKD. CDR3 in amino acids: CAISDSWQGTEAFF. The CDR3 nucleotides read TGTGCCATCAGTGACTCCTGGCAGGGCACTGAAGCTTTCTTT.

The chain combines TRBV21-1 with TRBJ1-5. TRBV21-1 corresponds to a pseudogene. CDR3 size: 13 residues. The CDR3 sequence is CASSHNGNQPQHF. CDR3 sequence (DNA): TGTGCCAGCAGCCATAACGGGAATCAGCCCCAGCATTTT.

V is TRBV7-2 and J is TRBJ1-3; D is undetermined. The ends were cut back, 2 bases at V and 0 bases at J, with 8 bases in the middle. Germline CDR1 reads SGHTA; CDR2 reads FQGNSA. The CDR3 length is 15 residues. The CDR3 DNA reads TGTGCCAGCAGCTTAAGTTCGGTCTCTGGAAACACCATATATTTT. Its protein is CASSLSSVSGNTIYF. Together with reference TRBV7-2 and TRBJ1-3, the CDR3 gives the full variable domain: GAGVSQSPSNKVTEKGKDVELRCDPISGHTALYWYRQSLGQGLEFLIYFQGNSAPDKSGLPSDRFSAERTGGSVSTLTIQRTQQEDSAVYLCASSLSSVSGNTIYFGEGSWLTVV.

The chain combines TRBV7-9 with TRBJ1-2, with D possibly matching TRBD1 (6 bases). The germline gives CDR1 SEHNR, CDR2 FQNEAQ (reference sequence). Trimming cost V 2 bases and J 4 bases, with 11 bases left between them. The CDR3 contains 14 residues. The CDR3 reads CASSLLTGSYGYTF. In DNA form, the CDR3 reads TGTGCCAGCAGCTTATTAACAGGGAGCTATGGCTACACCTTC.

This chain connects TRBV9 to TRBJ2-2; unclear D gene. V gave up 3 bases and J gave up 8 bases, with 11 bases separating them. This CDR3 is 13 amino acids long. Germline CDR1 SGDLS, CDR2 YYNGEE. The CDR3, as DNA: TGTGCCAGCAGCGGGTCGTTCCGGGGGGAGCTGTTTTTT. It codes for CASSGSFRGELFF.

CDR3 sequence reads: CASSFLGESNQPQHF. As DNA, the CDR3 is TGTGCCAGCAGTTTTCTTGGAGAAAGCAATCAGCCCCAGCATTTT. The V gene is TRBV28, the J gene TRBJ1-5, with no clear D. Trimming cost V 3 bases and J 1 base, with 10 bases left between them. There are 15 residues in the CDR3. Germline V gene sequence: CDR1 MDHEN, CDR2 SYDVKM.

V usage is TRBV27 and J usage is TRBJ1-5, with 8 positions matching TRBD1. Germline trimming cut 6 bases from V and 6 bases from J; bases unmatched to any gene: 4. The CDR3 spans 13 residues. Germline assignment: CDR1 MNHEY and CDR2 SMNVEV (reference sequence). CDR3 sequence: CASRQGALQPQHF. DNA for the CDR3: TGTGCCAGCAGGCAGGGGGCACTTCAGCCCCAGCATTTT.